This T cell receptor (beta chain) was identified during a study of blood T cell repertoires in COVID-19. In the study overall: Sites across the United States, Italy and Spain contributed samples from acute and convalescent COVID-19. From T cells, B-cell-depleted T cells, or PBMCs came the material, which was cDNA or gDNA.

Under the authors' procedure: Estimated nucleated cell counts came from reference gene primer amplification. Method: immunoSEQ multiplex PCR; TCRdb's copy keeps in-frame clones and lacks some. V, J and clone size derive from that table, while D and trimming were established from the DNA sequence. The table includes around 200,000 clones, around nine tenths detected once. Sequencing used peripheral blood. This clonotype originated in a woman younger than 30 who had recovered from COVID-19.

The CDR3 loop reads CASSLWDRSSYGYTF. CDR3 nucleotide sequence: TGTGCCAGCAGCCTTTGGGACAGGAGCAGCTATGGCTACACCTTC. The chain joins TRBV14 to TRBJ1-2, with 8 bases that match TRBD1. After removal of 4 bases from V and 4 bases from J, the junction contained 8 bases not matched to a gene. Germline lookup yields CDR1 SGHDN and CDR2 FVKESK. This CDR3 has 15 amino acids.